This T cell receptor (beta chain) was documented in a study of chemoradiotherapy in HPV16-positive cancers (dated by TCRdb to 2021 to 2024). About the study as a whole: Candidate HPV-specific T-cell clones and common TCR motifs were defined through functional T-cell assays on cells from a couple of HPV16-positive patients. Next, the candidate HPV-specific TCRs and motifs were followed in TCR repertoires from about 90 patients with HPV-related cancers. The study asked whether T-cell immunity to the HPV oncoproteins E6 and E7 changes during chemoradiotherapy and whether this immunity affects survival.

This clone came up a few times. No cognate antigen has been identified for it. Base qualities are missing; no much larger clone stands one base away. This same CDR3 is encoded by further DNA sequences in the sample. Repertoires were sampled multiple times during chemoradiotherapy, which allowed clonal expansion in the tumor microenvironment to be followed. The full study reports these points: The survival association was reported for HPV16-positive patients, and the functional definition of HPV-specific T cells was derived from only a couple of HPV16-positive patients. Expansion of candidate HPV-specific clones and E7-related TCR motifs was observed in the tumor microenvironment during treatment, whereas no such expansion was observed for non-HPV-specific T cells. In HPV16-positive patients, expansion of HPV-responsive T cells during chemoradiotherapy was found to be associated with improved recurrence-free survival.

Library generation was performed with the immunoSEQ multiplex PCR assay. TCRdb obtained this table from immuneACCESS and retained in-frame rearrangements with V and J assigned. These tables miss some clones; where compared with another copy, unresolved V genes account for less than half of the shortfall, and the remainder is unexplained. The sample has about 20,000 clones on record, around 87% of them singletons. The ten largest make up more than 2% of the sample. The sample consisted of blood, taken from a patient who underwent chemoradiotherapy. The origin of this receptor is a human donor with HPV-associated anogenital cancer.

The sequenced DNA: TGCGCCAGCAGCTTGGCTGGGGGAAACACTGAAGCTTTCTTT. Its coded protein is CASSLAGGNTEAFF. This sequence uses TRBV5-1 and TRBJ1-1; perhaps TRBD1 is the D gene, with 5 bases matching. The CDR3 goes from the cysteine to the phenylalanine over 14 residues. Of the read, only the CDR3 DNA is kept; its 42 bases are in frame from base 1. Deletion took 0 bases off V and 2 bases off J, with a span of 8 bases between the germline ends. Reading the germline V gene gives CDR1 SGHRS and CDR2 YFSETQ. Supplemented by the reference TRBV5-1 and TRBJ1-1 proteins around the CDR3, the complete variable domain is KAGVTQTPRYLIKTRGQQVTLSCSPISGHRSVSWYQQTPGQGLQFLFEYFSETQRNKGNFPGRFSGRQFSNSRSEMNVSTLELGDSALYLCASSLAGGNTEAFFGQGTRLTVV.